This TCR beta chain derives from a study of blood T cell repertoires in COVID-19. Study-wide background: Whether acute or convalescent, the COVID-19 samples came from the United States, Italy and Spain. The analysed material was cDNA or gDNA that came from T cells, B-cell-depleted T cells, or PBMCs.

Of note for this clone: In the same sample, other DNA sequences code for this CDR3.

The Seattle site enrolled patients during active infection and followed them longitudinally. Assay: immunoSEQ multiplex PCR; the TCRdb copy retains only in-frame clones and omits some. The table shows more than 200,000 clones, with about 87% occurring only once. The V and J ends lost 3 bases and 2 bases, in that order; junction bases with no gene match: 3. CDR3 length equals 15 residues. The germline CDR1 and CDR2 sequences are KGHSH and LQKENI. The receptor's source is a man aged 25-40 years with COVID-19, enrolled during active disease. The rearrangement uses TRBV18 and TRBJ2-3, with TRBD2 identical over 9 bases. The sequencing sample was made of peripheral blood. CDR3: CASSPAGGTTDTQYF. In nucleotides, the CDR3 is TGTGCCAGCTCACCGGCGGGGGGGACCACAGATACGCAGTATTTT.